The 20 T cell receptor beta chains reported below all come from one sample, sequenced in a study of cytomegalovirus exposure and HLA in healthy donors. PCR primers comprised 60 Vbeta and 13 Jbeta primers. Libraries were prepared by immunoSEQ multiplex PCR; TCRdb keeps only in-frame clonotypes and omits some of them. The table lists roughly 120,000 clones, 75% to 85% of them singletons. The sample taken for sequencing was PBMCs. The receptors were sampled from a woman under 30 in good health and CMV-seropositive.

CDR3 in DNA: TGTGCCAGCAGCTTAGATGGGCAAACCGGGGAGCTGTTTTTT. Amino acids: CASSLDGQTGELFF. The V gene is TRBV11-2, the J gene TRBJ2-2; D remains unclear. Germline V CDR1 and CDR2: SGHAT, FQNNGV. V was shortened by 0 bases and J by 5 bases, with 7 bases between the two germline ends. The CDR3 has 14 residues.

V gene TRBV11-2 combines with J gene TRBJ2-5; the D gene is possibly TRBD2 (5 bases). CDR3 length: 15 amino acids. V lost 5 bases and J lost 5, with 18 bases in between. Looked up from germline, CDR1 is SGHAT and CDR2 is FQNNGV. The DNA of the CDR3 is TGTGCCAGCAGCAGTGGACCTCAGACGGGGGAGACCCAGTACTTC. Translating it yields CASSSGPQTGETQYF.

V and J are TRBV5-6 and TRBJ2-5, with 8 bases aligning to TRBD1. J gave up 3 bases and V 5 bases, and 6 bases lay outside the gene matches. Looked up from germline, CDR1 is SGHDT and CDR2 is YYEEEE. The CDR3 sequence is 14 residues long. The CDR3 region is CASRDRGGKETQYF. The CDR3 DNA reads TGTGCCAGCAGAGACAGGGGAGGTAAAGAGACCCAGTACTTC.

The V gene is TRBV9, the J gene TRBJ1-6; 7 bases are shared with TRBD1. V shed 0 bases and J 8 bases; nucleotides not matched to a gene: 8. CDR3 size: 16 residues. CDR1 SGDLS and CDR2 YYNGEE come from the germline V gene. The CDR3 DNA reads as TGTGCCAGCAGCGTAGATGAGACAGGGAAATATTCACCCCTCCACTTT. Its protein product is CASSVDETGKYSPLHF.

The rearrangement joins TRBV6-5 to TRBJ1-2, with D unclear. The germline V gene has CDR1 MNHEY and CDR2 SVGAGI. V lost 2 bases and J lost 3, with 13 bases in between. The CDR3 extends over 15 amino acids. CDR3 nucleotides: TGTGCCAGCAGTTACCTGCGCGGGATCGACTATGGCTACACCTTC. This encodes CASSYLRGIDYGYTF.

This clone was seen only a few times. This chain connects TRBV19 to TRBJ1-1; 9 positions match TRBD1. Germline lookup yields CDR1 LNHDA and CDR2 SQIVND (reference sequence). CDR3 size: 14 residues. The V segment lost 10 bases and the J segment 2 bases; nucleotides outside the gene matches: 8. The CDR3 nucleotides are TGTGCCACCAAGGACAGGGGTAGAAACACTGAAGCTTTCTTT. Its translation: CATKDRGRNTEAFF.

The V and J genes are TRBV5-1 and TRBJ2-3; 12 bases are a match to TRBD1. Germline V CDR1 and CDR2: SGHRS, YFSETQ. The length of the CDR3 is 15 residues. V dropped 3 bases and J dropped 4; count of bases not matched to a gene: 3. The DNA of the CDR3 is TGCGCCAGCAGCTGGGGACAGGGGGCCCCAGATACGCAGTATTTT. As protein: CASSWGQGAPDTQYF.

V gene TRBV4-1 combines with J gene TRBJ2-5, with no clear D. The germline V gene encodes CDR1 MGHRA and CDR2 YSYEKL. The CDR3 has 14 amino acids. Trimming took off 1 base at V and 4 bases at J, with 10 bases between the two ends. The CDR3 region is CASSQGVSLETQYF. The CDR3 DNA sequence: TGCGCCAGCAGCCAAGGCGTTAGCTTAGAGACCCAGTACTTC.

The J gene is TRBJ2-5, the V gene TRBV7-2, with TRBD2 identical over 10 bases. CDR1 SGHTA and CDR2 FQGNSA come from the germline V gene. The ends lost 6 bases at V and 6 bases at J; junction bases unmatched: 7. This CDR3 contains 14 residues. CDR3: CASSSPGLAKTQYF. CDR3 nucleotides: TGTGCCAGCAGTTCCCCGGGACTAGCGAAGACCCAGTACTTC.

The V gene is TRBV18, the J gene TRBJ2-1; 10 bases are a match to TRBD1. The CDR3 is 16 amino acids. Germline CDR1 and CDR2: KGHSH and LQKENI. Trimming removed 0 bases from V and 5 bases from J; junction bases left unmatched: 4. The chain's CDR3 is CASSPPQDRGDNEQFF. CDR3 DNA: TGTGCCAGCTCACCACCCCAGGACAGGGGGGACAATGAGCAGTTCTTC.

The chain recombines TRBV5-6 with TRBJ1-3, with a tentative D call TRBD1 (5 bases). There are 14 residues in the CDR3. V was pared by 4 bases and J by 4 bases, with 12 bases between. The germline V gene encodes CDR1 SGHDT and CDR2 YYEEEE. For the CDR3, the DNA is TGTGCCAGCAGCGGGAAGAACAGGGGAAACACCATATATTTT. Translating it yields CASSGKNRGNTIYF.

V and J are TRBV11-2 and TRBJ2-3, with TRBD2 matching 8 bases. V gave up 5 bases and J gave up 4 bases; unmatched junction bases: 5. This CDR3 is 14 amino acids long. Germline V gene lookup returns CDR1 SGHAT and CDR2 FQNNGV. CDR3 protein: CASSRRGGADTQYF. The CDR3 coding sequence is TGTGCCAGCAGCCGACGGGGGGGGGCAGATACGCAGTATTTT.

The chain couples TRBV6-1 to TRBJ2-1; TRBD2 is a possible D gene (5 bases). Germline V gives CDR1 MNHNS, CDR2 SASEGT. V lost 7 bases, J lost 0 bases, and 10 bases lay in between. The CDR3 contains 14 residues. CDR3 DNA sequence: TGTGCCAGCATCCCCGGGGACTCCTACAATGAGCAGTTCTTC. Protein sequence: CASIPGDSYNEQFF.

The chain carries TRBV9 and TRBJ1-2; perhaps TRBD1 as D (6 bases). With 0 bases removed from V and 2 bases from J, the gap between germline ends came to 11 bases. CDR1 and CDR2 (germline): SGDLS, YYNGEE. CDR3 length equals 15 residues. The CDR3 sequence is CASSVESGVNYGYTF. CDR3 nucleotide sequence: TGTGCCAGCAGCGTAGAGTCAGGGGTCAACTATGGCTACACCTTC. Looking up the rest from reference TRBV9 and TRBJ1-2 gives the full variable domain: DSGVTQTPKHLITATGQRVTLRCSPRSGDLSVYWYQQSLDQGLQFLIQYYNGEERAKGNILERFSAQQFPDLHSELNLSSLELGDSALYFCASSVESGVNYGYTFGSGTRLTVV.

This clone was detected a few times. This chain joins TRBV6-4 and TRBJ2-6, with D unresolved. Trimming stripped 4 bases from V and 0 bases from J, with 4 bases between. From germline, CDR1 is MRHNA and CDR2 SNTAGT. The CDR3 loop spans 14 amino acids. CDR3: CASSGHSGANVLTF. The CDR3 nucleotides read TGTGCCAGCAGTGGACACTCTGGGGCCAACGTCCTGACTTTC.

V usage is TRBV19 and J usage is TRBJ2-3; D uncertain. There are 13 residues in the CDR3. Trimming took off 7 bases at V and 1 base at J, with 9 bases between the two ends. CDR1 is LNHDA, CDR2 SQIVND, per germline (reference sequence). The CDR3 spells CASMRPGTDTQYF. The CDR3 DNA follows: TGTGCCAGTATGAGGCCGGGCACAGATACGCAGTATTTT.

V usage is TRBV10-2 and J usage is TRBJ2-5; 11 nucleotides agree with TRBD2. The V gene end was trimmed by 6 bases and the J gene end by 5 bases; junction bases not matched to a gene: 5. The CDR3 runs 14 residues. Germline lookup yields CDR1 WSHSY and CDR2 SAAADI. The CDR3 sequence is CASSLLAGGETQYF. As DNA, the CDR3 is TGCGCCAGCAGCCTATTAGCGGGGGGGGAGACCCAGTACTTC.

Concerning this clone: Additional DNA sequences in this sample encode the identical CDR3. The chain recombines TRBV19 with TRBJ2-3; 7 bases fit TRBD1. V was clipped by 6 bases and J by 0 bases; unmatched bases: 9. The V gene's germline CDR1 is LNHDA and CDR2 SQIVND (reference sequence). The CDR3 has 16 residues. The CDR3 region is CASSLGQAESTDTQYF. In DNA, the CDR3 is TGTGCCAGTAGCCTCGGACAGGCGGAAAGCACAGATACGCAGTATTTT.

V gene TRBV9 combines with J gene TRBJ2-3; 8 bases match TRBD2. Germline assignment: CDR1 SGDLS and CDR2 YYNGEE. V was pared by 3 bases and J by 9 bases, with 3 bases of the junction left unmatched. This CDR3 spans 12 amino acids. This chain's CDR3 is CASSAGGETQYF. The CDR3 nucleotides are TGTGCCAGCAGCGCGGGGGGGGAAACGCAGTATTTT. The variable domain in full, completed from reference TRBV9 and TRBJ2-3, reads DSGVTQTPKHLITATGQRVTLRCSPRSGDLSVYWYQQSLDQGLQFLIQYYNGEERAKGNILERFSAQQFPDLHSELNLSSLELGDSALYFCASSAGGETQYFGPGTRLTVL.

DNA of the CDR3: TGTGCCAGCAGCCAAGAGACGGGGGGTTACTACGAGCAGTACTTC. It yields the protein CASSQETGGYYEQYF. The chain has TRBV4-2 and TRBJ2-7; 7 nucleotides line up with TRBD2. With V trimmed by 0 bases and J by 3 bases, 5 bases remained unmatched. CDR1 is LGHNA and CDR2 is YNFKEQ in the germline V gene. CDR3 length: 15 amino acids.